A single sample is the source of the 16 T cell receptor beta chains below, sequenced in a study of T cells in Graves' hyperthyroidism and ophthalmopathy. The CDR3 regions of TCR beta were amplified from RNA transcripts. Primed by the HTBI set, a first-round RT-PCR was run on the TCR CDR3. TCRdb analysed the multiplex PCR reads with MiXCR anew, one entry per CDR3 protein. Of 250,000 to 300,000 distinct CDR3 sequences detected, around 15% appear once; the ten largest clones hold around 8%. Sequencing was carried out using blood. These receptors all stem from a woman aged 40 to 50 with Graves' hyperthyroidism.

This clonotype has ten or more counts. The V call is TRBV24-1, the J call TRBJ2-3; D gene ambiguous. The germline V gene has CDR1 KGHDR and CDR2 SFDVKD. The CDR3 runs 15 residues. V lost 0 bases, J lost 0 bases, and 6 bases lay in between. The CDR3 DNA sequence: TGTGCCACCAGTGATTTGCTCGGGAGCACAGATACGCAGTATTTT. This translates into CATSDLLGSTDTQYF.

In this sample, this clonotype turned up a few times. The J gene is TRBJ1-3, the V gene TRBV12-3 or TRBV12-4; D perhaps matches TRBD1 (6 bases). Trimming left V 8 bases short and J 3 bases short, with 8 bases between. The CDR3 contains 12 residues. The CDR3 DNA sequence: TGTGCCAGCGGCAGGGGTGGAAACACCATATATTTT. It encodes CASGRGGNTIYF.

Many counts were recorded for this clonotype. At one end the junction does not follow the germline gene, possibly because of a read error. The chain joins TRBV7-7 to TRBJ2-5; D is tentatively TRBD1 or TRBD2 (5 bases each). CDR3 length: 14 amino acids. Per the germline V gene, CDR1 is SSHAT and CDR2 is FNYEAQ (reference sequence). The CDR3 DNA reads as TGTGCTAGCAGCTCCGGGACCCTCCAAGAGACCCAGTACTTC. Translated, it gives CASSSGTLQETQYF.

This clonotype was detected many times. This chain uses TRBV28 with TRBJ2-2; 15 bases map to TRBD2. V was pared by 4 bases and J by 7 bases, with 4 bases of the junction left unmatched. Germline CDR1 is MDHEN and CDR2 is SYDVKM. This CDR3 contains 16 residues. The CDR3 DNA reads TGTGCCAGCAGTTGGGGACTAGCGGGAGGAGGCGGGGAGCTGTTTTTT. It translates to CASSWGLAGGGGELFF.

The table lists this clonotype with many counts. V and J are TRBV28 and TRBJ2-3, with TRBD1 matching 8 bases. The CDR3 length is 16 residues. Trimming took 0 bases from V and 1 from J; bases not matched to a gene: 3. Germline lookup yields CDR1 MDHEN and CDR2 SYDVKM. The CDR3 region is CASSLWPRGRTDTQYF. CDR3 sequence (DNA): TGTGCCAGCAGTTTATGGCCCAGGGGGCGCACAGATACGCAGTATTTT.

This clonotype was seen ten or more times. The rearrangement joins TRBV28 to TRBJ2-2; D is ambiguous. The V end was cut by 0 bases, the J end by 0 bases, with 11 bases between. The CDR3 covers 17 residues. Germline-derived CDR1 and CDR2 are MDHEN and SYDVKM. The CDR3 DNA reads TGTGCCAGCAGTTTATGGGAGACACATTCGAACACCGGGGAGCTGTTTTTT. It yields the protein CASSLWETHSNTGELFF.

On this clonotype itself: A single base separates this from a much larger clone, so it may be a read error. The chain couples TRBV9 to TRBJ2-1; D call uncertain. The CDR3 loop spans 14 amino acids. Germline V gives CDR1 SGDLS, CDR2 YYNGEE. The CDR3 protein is CASSVAAAYNEQSF. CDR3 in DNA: TGTGCCAGCAGCGTGGCAGCCGCCTACAATGAGCAGTCCTTC. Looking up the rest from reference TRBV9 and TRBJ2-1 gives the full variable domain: DSGVTQTPKHLITATGQRVTLRCSPRSGDLSVYWYQQSLDQGLQFLIQYYNGEERAKGNILERFSAQQFPDLHSELNLSSLELGDSALYFCASSVAAAYNEQSFGPGTRLTVL.

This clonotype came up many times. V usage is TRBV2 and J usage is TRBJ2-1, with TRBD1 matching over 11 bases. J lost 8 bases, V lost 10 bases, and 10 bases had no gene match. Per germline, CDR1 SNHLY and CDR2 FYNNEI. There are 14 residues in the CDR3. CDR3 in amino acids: CATSKDRGLHEQFF. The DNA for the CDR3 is TGTGCCACTTCCAAGGACAGGGGGCTCCATGAGCAGTTCTTC.

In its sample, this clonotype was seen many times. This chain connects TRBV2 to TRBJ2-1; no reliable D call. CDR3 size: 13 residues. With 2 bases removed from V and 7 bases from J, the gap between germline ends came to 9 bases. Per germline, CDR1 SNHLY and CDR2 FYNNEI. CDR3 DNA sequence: TGTGCCAGCAGTGAATTAGTCCCTAATGAGCAGTTCTTC. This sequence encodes CASSELVPNEQFF.

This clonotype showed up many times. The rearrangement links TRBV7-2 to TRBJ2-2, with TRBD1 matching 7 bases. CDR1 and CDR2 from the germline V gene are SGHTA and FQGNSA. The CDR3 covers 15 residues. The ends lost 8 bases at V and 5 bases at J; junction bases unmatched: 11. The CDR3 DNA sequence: TGTGCCAGCTCTATTGAGGGGGCGCGGACCGGGGAGCTGTTTTTT. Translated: CASSIEGARTGELFF.

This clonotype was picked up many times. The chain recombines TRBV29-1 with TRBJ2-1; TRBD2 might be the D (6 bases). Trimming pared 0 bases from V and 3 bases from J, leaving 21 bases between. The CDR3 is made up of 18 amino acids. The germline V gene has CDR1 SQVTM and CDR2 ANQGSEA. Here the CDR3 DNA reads TGCAGCGTTGAAGATCCCCTGGCGGGTGGGAGGCTCTACAATGAGCAGTTCTTC. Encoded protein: CSVEDPLAGGRLYNEQFF.

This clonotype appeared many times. CDR3 residues: CASSLVLAGASEQYF. The CDR3 coding sequence is TGTGCCAGCAGCTTAGTGCTAGCGGGAGCGTCCGAGCAGTACTTC. This rearrangement joins TRBV7-9 to TRBJ2-7; 10 bases are shared with TRBD2. V lost 1 base and J lost 6; bases outside the gene matches: 6. This CDR3 comprises 15 residues. Per the germline V gene, CDR1 is SEHNR and CDR2 is FQNEAQ (reference sequence).

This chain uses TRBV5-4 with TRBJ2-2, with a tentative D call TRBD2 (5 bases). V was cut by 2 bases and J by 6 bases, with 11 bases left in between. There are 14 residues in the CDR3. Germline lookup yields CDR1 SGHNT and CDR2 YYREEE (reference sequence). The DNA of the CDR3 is TGTGCCAGCAGCTTTAGTCTAGCTCCCGGGGAGCTGTTTTTT. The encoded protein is CASSFSLAPGELFF.

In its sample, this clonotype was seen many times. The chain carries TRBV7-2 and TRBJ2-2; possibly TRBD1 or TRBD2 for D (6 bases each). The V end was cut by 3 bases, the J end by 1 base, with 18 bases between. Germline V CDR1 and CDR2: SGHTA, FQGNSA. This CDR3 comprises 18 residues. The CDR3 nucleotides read TGTGCCAGCAGCTTCTCCTCGTGGGGGGCCCAGAACACCGGGGAGCTGTTTTTT. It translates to CASSFSSWGAQNTGELFF.

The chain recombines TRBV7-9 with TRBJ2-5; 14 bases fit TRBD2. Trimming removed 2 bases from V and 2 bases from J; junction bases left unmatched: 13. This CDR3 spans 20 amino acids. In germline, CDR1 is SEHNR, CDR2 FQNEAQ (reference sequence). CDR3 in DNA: TGTGCCAGCAGCTTAACCAGGGGACTAGCGGGAGTAGGGGGTCAAGAGACCCAGTACTTC. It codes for CASSLTRGLAGVGGQETQYF.

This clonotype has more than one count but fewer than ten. The CDR3 DNA is TGTGCCAGCAGCCTTGACAGGGGGCCGTACAATGAGCAGTTCTTC. Translating it yields CASSLDRGPYNEQFF. V gene TRBV5-4 combines with J gene TRBJ2-1; 10 bases match TRBD1. Trimming cost V 4 bases and J 4 bases; bases outside gene matches: 5. The CDR3 runs to 15 residues. Germline values: CDR1 SGHNT, CDR2 YYREEE (reference sequence). Full variable domain (outside the CDR3, taken from reference TRBV5-4 and TRBJ2-1): ETGVTQSPTHLIKTRGQQVTLRCSSQSGHNTVSWYQQALGQGPQFIFQYYREEENGRGNFPPRFSGLQFPNYSSELNVNALELDDSALYLCASSLDRGPYNEQFFGPGTRLTVL.